This record looks at one TCR beta chain sequence and its context. No cognate antigen has been identified for it. No much larger clonotype is one base removed from it; base qualities were not supplied. This sample stems from a study of blood T cell dynamics during melanoma immunotherapy (dated by TCRdb to the early 2020s). A note on the overall study: Patients had metastatic melanoma and received first-line pembrolizumab or nivolumab plus ipilimumab as standard of care in the United Kingdom. To find early correlates of response, peripheral T cell receptor repertoires were profiled in metastatic melanoma patients before and after one cycle of checkpoint inhibitor therapy. The training cohort was made up of consecutive patients, while a further independent group of patients from the same centre was pooled to form an external validation set. Here is what the overall study found, with its caveats: The relatively small sample size was recognized as a factor that could limit how well the results generalize. Unlike progressors, patients who went on to achieve disease control showed a bifurcated reorganization of the PBMC repertoire at W3, with either increased clonality or increased diversity. Whether the T cell clones driving repertoire changes were melanoma-specific or reflected general immune activation could not be determined in the study.

A fixed 350 ng of DNA was loaded for every bulk PBMC sample. The immunoSEQ TCRb Assay kit was used according to manufacturer instructions to amplify TCR beta CDR3 sequences from genomic DNA. The KAPA Library Quantification Kit for Illumina platforms was used to quantify pooled libraries by qPCR. Pooled libraries were sequenced on an Illumina NextSeq 500, clustered at about 0.55-1.1 pM. In the original analysis: The TCR data were analyzed using immunoSEQ ANALYZER and the R LymphoSeq package. A rearrangement efficiency score was calculated as productive divided by the sum of productive and non-productive CDR3 sequences. Clonality was measured with the Gini coefficient and diversity with the Renyi index at alpha=1, compared pairwise between timepoints within each patient. Clonal relatedness used an edit distance of 3, and repertoire similarity used the Bhattacharyya coefficient, both computed in LymphoSeq. To classify response, a linear discriminant analysis based on week-3 changes in clonality and diversity was built with the R MASS and caret packages. The immuneACCESS repertoire file appears here via TCRdb, limited to in-frame rearrangements. These files lack a portion of the clones; in checked studies, under half of the deficit traces to unresolved V genes, and the cause of the others is not known. D and trimming were read from the DNA, whereas the V and J calls and clone size are those reported in that table. A total of about 11,000 clones appear in this sample, about 88% of them only once. The ten largest clones take up 5% to 6.5% of the sample.

V is clipped by 2 bases and J by 2 bases, and the sequence between their germline boundaries is 0 bases long. The CDR3, cysteine through phenylalanine, is 11 amino acids long. This entry keeps only the CDR3 DNA: 33 bases, framed from base 1. As encoded in the germline V gene (reference sequence), CDR1 is SGHNT while CDR2 is YYREEE. Sample time point, as interpreted from the label and publication: week 3, after first cycle of checkpoint inhibitor. Blood was sampled before treatment (T0) and at week 3 (W3), after the first cycle of checkpoint blockade. Except for two patients with rapid clinical progression, response was assessed 12 weeks after the first infusion by RECIST 1.1; disease control meant complete response, partial response or stable disease. Any patient who had received prior systemic cancer treatment, was on concomitant immunosuppressant therapy or had synchronous other active malignancies was excluded. Both bulk PBMC and plasma cell-free DNA were sequenced for TCR beta so that circulating cells and T cell turnover could be tracked. PBMC were isolated from blood with Lymphoprep and SepMate tubes, followed by red cell lysis. QIAamp DNA Blood Mini kits were used to extract DNA from PBMC and sorted T cell subsets.

Sequenced material: blood, taken from a patient treated with checkpoint blockade. The clonotype comes from a human donor with melanoma. The chain is encoded by TRBV5-4 joined to TRBJ2-3; there is no confident call for the D gene. The CDR3 is CASSFTDTQYF. The nucleotide sequence reads TGTGCCAGCAGCTTCACAGATACGCAGTATTTT.